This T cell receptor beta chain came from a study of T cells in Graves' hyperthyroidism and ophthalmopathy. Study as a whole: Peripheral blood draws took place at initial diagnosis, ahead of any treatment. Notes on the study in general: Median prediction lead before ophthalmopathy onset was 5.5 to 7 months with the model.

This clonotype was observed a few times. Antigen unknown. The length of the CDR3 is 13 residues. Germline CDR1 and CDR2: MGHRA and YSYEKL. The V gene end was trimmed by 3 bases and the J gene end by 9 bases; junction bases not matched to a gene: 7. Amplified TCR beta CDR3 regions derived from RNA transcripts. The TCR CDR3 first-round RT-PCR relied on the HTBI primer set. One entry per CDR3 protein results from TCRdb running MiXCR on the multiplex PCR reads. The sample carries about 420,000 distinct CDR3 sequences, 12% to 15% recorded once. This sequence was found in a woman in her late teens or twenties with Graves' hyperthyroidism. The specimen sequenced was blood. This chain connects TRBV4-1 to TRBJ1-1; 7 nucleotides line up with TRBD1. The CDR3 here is CASSQRGTAQAFF. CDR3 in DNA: TGCGCCAGCAGCCAGAGAGGGACAGCCCAAGCTTTCTTT.